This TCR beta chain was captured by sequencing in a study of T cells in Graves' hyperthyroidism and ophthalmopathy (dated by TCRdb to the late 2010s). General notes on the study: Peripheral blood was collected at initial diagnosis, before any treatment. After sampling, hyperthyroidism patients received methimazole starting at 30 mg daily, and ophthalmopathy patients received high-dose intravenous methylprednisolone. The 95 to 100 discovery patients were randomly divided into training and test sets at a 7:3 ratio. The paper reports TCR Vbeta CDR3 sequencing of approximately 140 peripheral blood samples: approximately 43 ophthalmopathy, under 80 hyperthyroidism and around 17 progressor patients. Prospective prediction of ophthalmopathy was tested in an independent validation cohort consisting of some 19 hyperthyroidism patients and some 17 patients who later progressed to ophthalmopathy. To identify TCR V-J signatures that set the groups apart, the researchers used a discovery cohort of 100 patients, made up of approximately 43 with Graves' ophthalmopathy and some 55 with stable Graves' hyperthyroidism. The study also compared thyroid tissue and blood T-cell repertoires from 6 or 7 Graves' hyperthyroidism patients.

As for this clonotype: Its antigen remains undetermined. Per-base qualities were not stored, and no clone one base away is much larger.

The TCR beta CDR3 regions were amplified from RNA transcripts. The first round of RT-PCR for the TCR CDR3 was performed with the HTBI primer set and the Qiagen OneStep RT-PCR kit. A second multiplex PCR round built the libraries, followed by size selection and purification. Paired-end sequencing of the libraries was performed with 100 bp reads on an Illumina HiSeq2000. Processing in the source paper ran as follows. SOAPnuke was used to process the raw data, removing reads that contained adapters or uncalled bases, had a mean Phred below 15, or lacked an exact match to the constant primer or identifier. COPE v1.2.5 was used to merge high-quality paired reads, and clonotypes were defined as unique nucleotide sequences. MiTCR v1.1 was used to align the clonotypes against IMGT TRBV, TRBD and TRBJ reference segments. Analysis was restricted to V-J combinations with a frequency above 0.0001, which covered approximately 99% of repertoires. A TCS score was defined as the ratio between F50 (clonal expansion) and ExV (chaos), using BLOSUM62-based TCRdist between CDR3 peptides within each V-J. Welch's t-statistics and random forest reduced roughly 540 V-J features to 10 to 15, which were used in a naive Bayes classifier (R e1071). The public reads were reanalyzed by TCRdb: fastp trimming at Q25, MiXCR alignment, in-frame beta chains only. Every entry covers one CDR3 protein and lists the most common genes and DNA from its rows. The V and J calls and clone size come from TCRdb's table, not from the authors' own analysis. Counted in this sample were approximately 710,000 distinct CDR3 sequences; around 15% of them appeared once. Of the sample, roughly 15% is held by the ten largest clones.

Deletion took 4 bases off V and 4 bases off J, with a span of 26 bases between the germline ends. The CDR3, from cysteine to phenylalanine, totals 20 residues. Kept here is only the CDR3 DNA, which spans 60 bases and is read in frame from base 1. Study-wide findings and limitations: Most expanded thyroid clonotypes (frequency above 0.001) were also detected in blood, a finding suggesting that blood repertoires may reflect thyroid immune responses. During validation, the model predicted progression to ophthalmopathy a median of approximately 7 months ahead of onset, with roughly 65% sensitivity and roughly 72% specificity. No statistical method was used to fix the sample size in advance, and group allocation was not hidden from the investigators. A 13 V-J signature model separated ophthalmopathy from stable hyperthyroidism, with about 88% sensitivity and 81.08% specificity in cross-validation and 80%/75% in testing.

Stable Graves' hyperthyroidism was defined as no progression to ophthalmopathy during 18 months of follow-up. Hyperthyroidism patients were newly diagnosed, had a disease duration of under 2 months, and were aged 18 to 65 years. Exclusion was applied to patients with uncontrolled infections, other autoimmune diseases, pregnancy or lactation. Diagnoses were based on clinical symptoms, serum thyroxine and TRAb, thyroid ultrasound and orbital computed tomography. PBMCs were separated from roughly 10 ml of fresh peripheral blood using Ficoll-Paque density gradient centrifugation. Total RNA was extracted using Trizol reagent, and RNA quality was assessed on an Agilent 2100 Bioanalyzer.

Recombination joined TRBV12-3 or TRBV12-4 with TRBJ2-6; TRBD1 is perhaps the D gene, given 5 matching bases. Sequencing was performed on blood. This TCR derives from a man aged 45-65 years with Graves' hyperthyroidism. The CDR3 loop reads CASSSIPTDRGNLGANVLTF. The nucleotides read TGTGCCAGCAGTTCGATTCCGACAGACCGTGGAAATCTCGGGGCCAACGTCCTGACTTTC.